The 23 T cell receptor beta chains below all came from one sample that was sequenced in a study of human T cells and chemical hapten exposure. TCRdb re-called the RACE reads with MiXCR, one entry per CDR3 protein. The table lists 99,000 or so distinct CDR3 sequences, about 34% of them singletons. Indicated time point: patch test 3, about 24 weeks after DPC sensitization. The treatment: therapeutic diphenylcyclopropenone sensitization with weekly scalp DPC. The sequenced sample was whole blood, obtained in connection with sensitization to the hapten diphenylcyclopropenone (DPC). All receptors come from a man aged 35 to 55 with alopecia areata. Some clones in this sample may be carry-over from other donors' samples.

In regard to this clonotype: Mismatch with germline at one junction end may stem from a read error. The chain couples TRBV10-3 to TRBJ1-3; 8 bases line up with TRBD1. The CDR3 is 16 amino acids. CDR1 is ENHRY, CDR2 SYGVKD, per germline. The DNA of the CDR3 is TGTGGCATCAGATCGCAGGGGGCTTACTCTGGAAACACCATATATTTT. Amino acids: CGIRSQGAYSGNTIYF.

The chain joins TRBV4-3 to TRBJ1-3; the D is unclear. Germline V gene sequence: CDR1 LGHNA, CDR2 YSLEER. This CDR3 spans 16 amino acids. V lost 1 base to trimming and J lost 2 bases, with 12 bases between them. The CDR3 DNA is TGCGCCAGCAGCCAAGCTAAGGTCGGCGCTGGAAACACCATATATTTT. Residues: CASSQAKVGAGNTIYF.

Note on this clonotype: Just one base apart from a much larger clone, this may be a read error. The CDR3 loop reads CASSLAGDYNEQFF. The CDR3 DNA follows: TGTGCCAGCAGCTTAGCAGGGGACTACAATGAGCAGTTCTTC. J is TRBJ2-1 and V is TRBV7-2, with TRBD1 as a possible D gene (5 bases). Trimming shortened V by 0 bases and J by 3 bases, and 6 bases separated the two germline ends. The CDR3 loop spans 14 amino acids. Germline lookup yields CDR1 SGHTA and CDR2 FQGNSA.

The chain recombines TRBV30 with TRBJ2-3, with 9 bases matching TRBD1. In germline, CDR1 is GTSNPN, CDR2 SVGIG (reference sequence). The CDR3 has 14 residues. With 5 bases clipped from V and 2 bases from J, the junction kept 5 bases outside the gene matches. Written as DNA, the CDR3 is TGTGCCTGGTCCGGGACAGGGAACACAGATACGCAGTATTTT. Encoded protein: CAWSGTGNTDTQYF. Drawing the rest from reference TRBV30 and TRBJ2-3, the complete variable domain is SQTIHQWPATLVQPVGSPLSLECTVEGTSNPNLYWYRQAAGRGLQLLFYSVGIGQISSEVPQNLSASRPQDRQFILSSKKLLLSDSGFYLCAWSGTGNTDTQYFGPGTRLTVL.

The gene calls are TRBV6-1 and TRBJ2-3; no clear D gene. The CDR3 has 13 amino acids. Germline lookup yields CDR1 MNHNS and CDR2 SASEGT. V lost 4 bases and J lost 0, with 5 bases in between. In nucleotides, the CDR3 is TGTGCCAGCAGTGTCACTAGCACAGATACGCAGTATTTT. It specifies CASSVTSTDTQYF.

This clonotype was observed many times. In DNA, the CDR3 is TGTGCCAGCAGCTTAGCGGTCGGGGGCCCTAACTATGGCTACACCTTC. This codes for CASSLAVGGPNYGYTF. This sequence joins TRBV7-2 and TRBJ1-2, with D perhaps matching TRBD1 (6 bases). Germline CDR1 and CDR2: SGHTA and FQGNSA. V was clipped by 0 bases and J by 0 bases, with 11 bases between them. The CDR3 is 16 amino acids.

CDR3 DNA: TGTGCCAGCAGAAAGGGACAGGGGGTTGAGCAGTTCTTC. This codes for CASRKGQGVEQFF. This chain connects TRBV6-6 to TRBJ2-1; TRBD1 matches at 11 bases. Germline V lookup: CDR1 MNHNY, CDR2 SVGAGI (reference sequence). The ends lost 6 bases at V and 9 bases at J; junction bases unmatched: 4. The length of the CDR3 is 13 residues.

The rearrangement links TRBV6-5 to TRBJ2-3, with 7 bases aligning to TRBD2. This CDR3 region has 15 residues. V shed 6 bases and J 0 bases; nucleotides not matched to a gene: 6. Germline lookup yields CDR1 MNHEY and CDR2 SVGAGI. CDR3 bases: TGTGCCAGCAGATCACGTAGCGGGAGCACAGATACGCAGTATTTT. This codes for CASRSRSGSTDTQYF.

The V call is TRBV6-5, the J call TRBJ2-5, with D unclear. CDR3 length equals 14 residues. Per the germline V gene, CDR1 is MNHEY and CDR2 is SVGAGI. V shed 6 bases and J shed 2 bases, with 13 bases lying between them. CDR3: CASSIRDGQETQYF. The CDR3 DNA is TGTGCCAGCAGCATCCGCGACGGTCAAGAGACCCAGTACTTC.

The rearrangement joins TRBV6-2 or TRBV6-3 to TRBJ1-5; 7 bases match TRBD1. The CDR3 loop spans 14 amino acids. Germline lookup yields CDR1 MNHEY and CDR2 SVGEGT. J gave up 1 base and V 6 bases, and 3 bases lay outside the gene matches. In nucleotides, the CDR3 is TGTGCCAGCAGACTGACAGGGAGCAATCAGCCCCAGCATTTT. It is translated as CASRLTGSNQPQHF.

The J gene is TRBJ1-2, the V gene TRBV6-5; the match to TRBD1 covers 9 bases. CDR3 length: 14 amino acids. Germline V gene lookup returns CDR1 MNHEY and CDR2 SVGAGI. Trimming cost V 5 bases and J 4 bases; bases outside gene matches: 5. In DNA form, the CDR3 reads TGTGCCAGCAGTAGCCGGGACAGGGCCTATGGCTACACCTTC. Its protein is CASSSRDRAYGYTF.

This clonotype has just a few counts. A read error may account for a junction end that differs from germline. The CDR3: CASRSDRWAGNIF. The DNA of the CDR3 is TGTGCCAGCAGGTCTGATCGGTGGGCAGGAAATATCTTC. The chain has TRBV28 and TRBJ2-1; D is undetermined. From germline, CDR1 is MDHEN and CDR2 SYDVKM. CDR3 length: 13 amino acids.

This chain connects TRBV7-8 to TRBJ1-2; D gene ambiguous. V lost 2 bases, J lost 6 bases, and 13 bases lay in between. Germline V lookup: CDR1 SGHVS, CDR2 FQNEAQ. The CDR3 runs to 14 residues. The DNA of the CDR3 is TGTGCCAGCAGCTTAAATTTGCAGGTCGATGGCTACACCTTC. Protein: CASSLNLQVDGYTF.

The V call is TRBV12-3 or TRBV12-4, the J call TRBJ2-7; D unclear. V gave up 3 bases and J gave up 6 bases, with 18 bases separating them. CDR3 length: 15 amino acids. CDR3 DNA: TGTGCCAGCAGTTTCGGTGGATACAACTCCGGCGAGCAGTACTTC. Amino acid sequence: CASSFGGYNSGEQYF.

The V gene is TRBV5-1, the J gene TRBJ2-1; D is perhaps TRBD1 (6 bases). Germline V lookup: CDR1 SGHRS, CDR2 YFSETQ. This CDR3 is built from 16 residues. V gave up 0 bases and J gave up 7 bases, with 17 bases separating them. The chain's CDR3 is CASSLANRDLRNEQFF. For the CDR3, the DNA is TGCGCCAGCAGCTTGGCCAACAGGGACCTTCGAAATGAGCAGTTCTTC.

This clonotype came up a few times. This chain joins TRBV30 and TRBJ1-5, with TRBD1 as a possible D gene (5 bases). The CDR3 runs 15 residues. Germline assignment: CDR1 GTSNPN and CDR2 SVGIG (reference sequence). Trimming took off 2 bases at V and 3 bases at J, with 14 bases between the two ends. The CDR3 here is CAWSLVGRNNQPQHF. CDR3 nucleotides: TGTGCCTGGAGTTTAGTGGGACGGAACAATCAGCCCCAGCATTTT. Using reference TRBV30 and TRBJ1-5 for the parts outside the CDR3, the full variable domain is SQTIHQWPATLVQPVGSPLSLECTVEGTSNPNLYWYRQAAGRGLQLLFYSVGIGQISSEVPQNLSASRPQDRQFILSSKKLLLSDSGFYLCAWSLVGRNNQPQHFGDGTRLSIL.

The V call is TRBV29-1, the J call TRBJ1-2, with D possibly TRBD1 on 5 matching bases. Germline values: CDR1 SQVTM, CDR2 ANQGSEA. This CDR3 region has 11 residues. The V gene lost 5 bases and the J gene lost 2 bases, with 6 bases spanning the gap. The CDR3 reads CSVWGNYGYTF. DNA for the CDR3: TGCAGCGTTTGGGGGAACTATGGCTACACCTTC. Together with reference TRBV29-1 and TRBJ1-2, the CDR3 gives the full variable domain: SAVISQKPSRDICQRGTSLTIQCQVDSQVTMMFWYRQQPGQSLTLIATANQGSEATYESGFVIDKFPISRPNLTFSTLTVSNMSPEDSSIYLCSVWGNYGYTFGSGTRLTVV.

This clonotype was observed a few times. DNA for the CDR3: TGCGCCAGCAGCCAAGCGGCGGACCACACAGATACGCAGTATTTT. Translation gives CASSQAADHTDTQYF. The rearrangement joins TRBV4-3 to TRBJ2-3; no clear D gene. Trimming removed 1 base at V and 2 bases at J, with 10 bases between. Germline CDR1 reads LGHNA; CDR2 reads YSLEER. The CDR3 totals 15 residues.

The chain joins TRBV6-2 or TRBV6-3 to TRBJ2-1; 9 bases agree with TRBD2. V trimming: 6 bases; J trimming: 7 bases; junction bases outside the gene matches: 4. Germline lookup yields CDR1 MNHEY and CDR2 SVGEGT. The CDR3 length is 13 residues. CDR3 sequence reads: CASSGGRGNEQFF. Here the CDR3 DNA reads TGTGCCAGCAGCGGCGGGAGGGGAAATGAGCAGTTCTTC.

The chain joins TRBV12-3 or TRBV12-4 to TRBJ1-1; D ambiguous. The V and J ends lost 5 bases and 0 bases respectively, with 16 bases between them. This CDR3 is 16 amino acids long. The CDR3 loop is CASSPGSMLLNTEAFF. The CDR3 coding sequence is TGTGCCAGCAGTCCCGGTTCCATGCTACTGAACACTGAAGCTTTCTTT.

The chain carries TRBV7-2 and TRBJ2-3; no definite D call. There are 10 residues in the CDR3. V was clipped by 5 bases and J by 10 bases, with 7 bases between them. Germline V gives CDR1 SGHTA, CDR2 FQGNSA. CDR3: CASSPSPQYF. The CDR3 nucleotides are TGTGCCAGCAGCCCCTCACCGCAGTATTTT.

This clonotype came up a few times. The chain recombines TRBV18 with TRBJ2-4; perhaps TRBD1 as D (6 bases). The CDR3 runs 16 residues. V dropped 0 bases and J dropped 0 bases, with 9 bases sitting between them. Germline V gene sequence: CDR1 KGHSH, CDR2 LQKENI. CDR3 amino acids: CASSPPQDRAKNIQYF. Written as DNA, the CDR3 is TGTGCCAGCTCACCACCTCAGGACAGAGCCAAAAACATTCAGTACTTC.

This clonotype was observed a handful of times. V is TRBV7-6 and J is TRBJ2-3, with D maybe TRBD2 (5 bases). This CDR3 is 13 amino acids long. CDR1 is SGHVS and CDR2 is FNYEAQ in the germline V gene. V shed 1 base and J shed 10 bases, with 12 bases lying between them. CDR3 nucleotide sequence: TGTGCCAGCAGCTTAGGGACTTCGGACCCGCAGTATTTT. It yields the protein CASSLGTSDPQYF.